This T cell receptor beta chain was identified during a study of shared clonotypes between healthy human individuals. Looking at the study overall: Plates per donor: three CD4 naive, three CD4 memory, two CD8 naive, one CD8 memory.

Only CD45RO-negative cells positively selected for CCR7 counted as naive CD8 cells, so terminally differentiated effector memory CD45RA+ cells were excluded. Trimming at V came to 1 base and at J to 8 bases, leaving 11 bases not matched to a gene. The V gene's germline CDR1 is SEHNR and CDR2 FQNEAQ (reference sequence). CDR3 size: 16 residues. The assay was run at deep level. TCRdb's table, derived via immunoSEQ multiplex PCR, lists solely in-frame clones and lacks some. Of about 2 million clones in the sample, about 94% were seen once. A note on this clone: What it binds is unknown.

Overall study findings and caveats: It was the non-shared clonotypes that had lower generation probabilities than clonotypes shared by all four donors.

The TCR sequence derives from a man younger than 35 in good health. The chain uses TRBV7-9 and TRBJ2-1; 7 positions match TRBD2. Sequenced: naive CD8+ T cells sorted from blood. CDR3 region: CASSLVGGSAGYEQFF. For the CDR3, the DNA is TGTGCCAGCAGCTTAGTTGGCGGGAGTGCCGGCTATGAGCAGTTCTTC.